This TCR beta chain is from a study of blood T cell repertoires in COVID-19. This clone was observed a single time. As processed by the authors: Reference gene primers were amplified, and this amplification served to estimate nucleated cell counts. Sequenced by immunoSEQ multiplex PCR; TCRdb stores in-frame clones only, minus some. V and J calls and clone size are given by that table; D and trimming were obtained from the DNA. The sample includes about 300,000 clones, around 85% seen only once; the top ten take less than 2.5%. In terms of age and location, participants ranged from roughly 18 to 95 years and lived in about two dozen US areas. Donors in Cohort 3 who had recovered were those with two negative PCRs, healthcare professional clearance, or resolution of their symptoms. Germline V gene sequence: CDR1 SGDLS, CDR2 YYNGEE. The CDR3 spans 15 residues. Trimming cost V 3 bases and J 0 bases; bases outside gene matches: 4.

The genes are TRBV9 and TRBJ1-1; 8 nucleotides align to TRBD1. Sequenced input: PBMCs or T cells enriched from blood (not recorded which). The clonotype originates from a man under 40 who had recovered from COVID-19. CDR3 protein: CASSDRQGMNTEAFF. Here the CDR3 DNA reads TGTGCCAGCAGCGATAGACAGGGGATGAACACTGAAGCTTTCTTT.